The next 10 T cell receptor beta chains were all read from a single sample in a study of blood T cell repertoires in COVID-19. TCRdb's copy holds only in-frame clones and misses some; the assay was immunoSEQ multiplex PCR. The data hold around 250,000 clones, with around 84% observed a single time. Sequenced: peripheral blood. These receptors all come from a young woman with acute or convalescent COVID-19.

This clone showed up just a few times. The chain joins TRBV6-1 to TRBJ2-7; 7 bases match TRBD2. Germline V gives CDR1 MNHNS, CDR2 SASEGT. The CDR3 length is 16 residues. J lost 2 bases, V lost 1 base, and 8 bases had no gene match. CDR3 coding DNA: TGTGCCAGCAGTGAAGGGTCGGGCGGGAGCCCCTACGAGCAGTACTTC. This encodes CASSEGSGGSPYEQYF.

J is TRBJ1-2 and V is TRBV7-2; 9 bases are shared with TRBD1. The CDR3 consists of 14 residues. With V trimmed by 3 bases and J by 6 bases, 5 bases remained unmatched. Germline CDR1 reads SGHTA; CDR2 reads FQGNSA. The CDR3 region has the DNA TGTGCCAGCAGCTTCCTAGACAGGGGGAATGGCTACACCTTC. Its translation is CASSFLDRGNGYTF. The complete variable domain, with remaining parts taken from reference TRBV7-2 and TRBJ1-2, reads GAGVSQSPSNKVTEKGKDVELRCDPISGHTALYWYRQSLGQGLEFLIYFQGNSAPDKSGLPSDRFSAERTGGSVSTLTIQRTQQEDSAVYLCASSFLDRGNGYTFGSGTRLTVV.

The J gene is TRBJ2-7, the V gene TRBV24-1, with 12 positions matching TRBD2. Germline V gene data show CDR1 as KGHDR and CDR2 as SFDVKD. V shed 8 bases and J 4 bases; nucleotides not matched to a gene: 5. The CDR3 is 14 residues long. CDR3 bases: TGTGCCACCACAGGACTAGCGGGAACTTACGAGCAGTACTTC. Translating gives CATTGLAGTYEQYF.

The rearrangement uses TRBV28 and TRBJ1-6; 8 bases are a match to TRBD1. Germline CDR1 is MDHEN and CDR2 is SYDVKM. The junction had 10 bases not matched to a gene; V was cut back by 2 bases and J by 10 bases. The CDR3 contains 16 residues. The CDR3: CASSLVGDRLVSPLHF. In nucleotides, the CDR3 is TGTGCCAGCAGTTTAGTCGGGGACAGGCTCGTCTCACCCCTCCACTTT.

The CDR3 region is CASSLPAREISYNEQFF. The CDR3 DNA reads TGTGCCAGCAGTCTACCCGCGCGGGAGATTTCCTACAATGAGCAGTTCTTC. The chain combines TRBV6-2 or TRBV6-3 with TRBJ2-1, with 7 bases identical to TRBD2. After removal of 5 bases from V and 1 base from J, the junction contained 11 bases not matched to a gene. Germline V lookup: CDR1 MNHEY, CDR2 SVGEGT. This CDR3 region has 17 residues.

The chain recombines TRBV7-9 with TRBJ1-5; D gene ambiguous. CDR1 is SEHNR and CDR2 is FQNEAQ in the germline V gene (reference sequence). There are 15 residues in the CDR3. Trimming took off 3 bases at V and 0 bases at J, with 9 bases between the two ends. The CDR3: CASSFAGNSNQPQHF. The CDR3 nucleotides are TGTGCCAGCAGCTTCGCCGGGAATAGCAATCAGCCCCAGCATTTT.

The rearrangement uses TRBV18 and TRBJ1-4; a weak D match, TRBD1 (6 bases). The CDR3 covers 14 residues. From germline, CDR1 is KGHSH and CDR2 LQKENI. The V gene lost 6 bases and the J gene lost 7 bases, with 15 bases spanning the gap. Here the CDR3 reads CASSPNRGGEKLFF. CDR3 bases: TGTGCCAGCTCCCCAAACAGAGGGGGTGAAAAACTGTTTTTT.

J is TRBJ1-2 and V is TRBV28; D is unresolved. This CDR3 is 15 amino acids long. Trimming took off 3 bases at V and 2 bases at J, with 13 bases between the two ends. Germline CDR1 reads MDHEN; CDR2 reads SYDVKM. This chain's CDR3 is CASSFWASQNYGYTF. The CDR3 coding sequence is TGTGCCAGCAGTTTCTGGGCCAGTCAAAACTATGGCTACACCTTC.

This clone was counted only a few times. The J gene is TRBJ1-1, the V gene TRBV28, with D unresolved. CDR3 length equals 13 residues. The germline V gene encodes CDR1 MDHEN and CDR2 SYDVKM. V was cut by 5 bases and J by 1 base, with 8 bases left in between. CDR3 in DNA: TGTGCCAGCAGTGACACCCCGAACACTGAAGCTTTCTTT. Protein: CASSDTPNTEAFF.

This clone was found a few times. The chain has TRBV7-9 and TRBJ1-2, with D uncertain. Trimming stripped 1 base from V and 3 bases from J, with 9 bases between. CDR3 length: 14 amino acids. Germline CDR1 reads SEHNR; CDR2 reads FQNEAQ (reference sequence). The CDR3 is CASSLERFDYGYTF. The CDR3 nucleotides are TGTGCCAGCAGCTTAGAGCGGTTCGACTATGGCTACACCTTC.